One sample yielded the 13 T cell receptor beta chains listed below, sequenced in a study of PD-1 blockade in classical Hodgkin lymphoma. Clones were read by immunoSEQ multiplex PCR, and TCRdb kept only the in-frame ones, dropping some. Here the sample spans about 99,000 clones, 81% being singletons. Every patient relapsed after autologous stem cell transplantation, and brentuximab vedotin exposure varied. The sample in question was peripheral blood mononuclear cells (PBMCs), obtained before the second cycle of nivolumab. The receptor source for this set is a human donor with classical Hodgkin lymphoma.

V is TRBV6-1 and J is TRBJ2-2; D may be TRBD2 (6 bases). The CDR3 contains 15 residues. Trimming took off 2 bases at V and 5 bases at J, with 12 bases between the two ends. The germline V gene has CDR1 MNHNS and CDR2 SASEGT. The CDR3 coding sequence is TGTGCCAGCAGTGAAAGAGGGACTCCTACCGGGGAGCTGTTTTTT. It encodes CASSERGTPTGELFF.

V gene TRBV27 combines with J gene TRBJ1-1; a possible D gene is TRBD1 (5 bases). This CDR3 is built from 14 residues. Germline CDR1 MNHEY, CDR2 SMNVEV (reference sequence). The V gene lost 5 bases and the J gene lost 3 bases, with 13 bases spanning the gap. The CDR3 DNA follows: TGTGCCAGCAGTGGGGGGGTGGGGTACACTGAAGCTTTCTTT. It is translated as CASSGGVGYTEAFF.

This clone was recorded only once. The rearrangement joins TRBV5-8 to TRBJ2-2; D not resolved. Trimming stripped 1 base from V and 7 bases from J, with 8 bases between. The CDR3 covers 13 residues. Germline V CDR1 and CDR2: SGHTS, YDEGEE. The CDR3 region is CASSLTVGGELFF. CDR3 nucleotide sequence: TGTGCCAGCAGCTTGACCGTCGGCGGGGAGCTGTTTTTT.

V is TRBV5-1 and J is TRBJ1-1; TRBD1 might be the D (5 bases). The CDR3 has 14 amino acids. The V end lost 4 bases, the J end lost 1 base, and 11 bases lay between the germline ends. The germline gives CDR1 SGHRS, CDR2 YFSETQ. This chain's CDR3 is CASSSDRPNTEAFF. CDR3 nucleotides: TGCGCCAGCAGCAGCGACAGACCGAACACTGAAGCTTTCTTT. The variable domain in full, completed from reference TRBV5-1 and TRBJ1-1, reads KAGVTQTPRYLIKTRGQQVTLSCSPISGHRSVSWYQQTPGQGLQFLFEYFSETQRNKGNFPGRFSGRQFSNSRSEMNVSTLELGDSALYLCASSSDRPNTEAFFGQGTRLTVV.

V gene TRBV18 combines with J gene TRBJ1-5, with TRBD1 matching over 8 bases. The CDR3 runs to 18 residues. The trim removed 3 bases at V and 2 bases at J, leaving 12 bases unmatched. The germline gives CDR1 KGHSH, CDR2 LQKENI. The CDR3 is CASSPPGQGPYRNQPQHF. The DNA for the CDR3 is TGTGCCAGCTCACCCCCCGGACAGGGACCGTACCGCAATCAGCCCCAGCATTTT.

The rearrangement links TRBV7-2 to TRBJ2-7, with D perhaps TRBD2 (6 bases). V gave up 5 bases and J gave up 4 bases, with 21 bases separating them. The CDR3 totals 16 residues. Germline assignment: CDR1 SGHTA and CDR2 FQGNSA. The CDR3 bases are TGTGCCAGCAGCCCGCAGACTAGAATGACAGCGTACGAGCAGTACTTC. Amino acid sequence: CASSPQTRMTAYEQYF.

This clone was picked up a small number of times. V gene TRBV10-3 combines with J gene TRBJ2-1; D ambiguous. V lost 4 bases and J 3 bases, leaving 7 bases between the germline ends. Germline-derived CDR1 and CDR2 are ENHRY and SYGVKD. The CDR3 length is 13 residues. This CDR3 reads CAISGEFYNEQFF. The CDR3 DNA sequence: TGTGCCATCAGTGGAGAATTCTACAATGAGCAGTTCTTC.

The sample holds a few counts of this clone. The chain links TRBV11-3 to TRBJ2-2; maybe TRBD2 (5 bases). This CDR3 region has 14 residues. Germline assignment: CDR1 SGHNT and CDR2 YENEEA. Trimming cost V 7 bases and J 5 bases, with 14 bases left between them. The CDR3 DNA sequence: TGTGCCAGCACCCCGAGCCCGGGAACCGGGGAGCTGTTTTTT. It specifies CASTPSPGTGELFF. Based on the CDR3 plus reference TRBV11-3 and TRBJ2-2, the full variable domain is EAGVVQSPRYKIIEKKQPVAFWCNPISGHNTLYWYLQNLGQGPELLIRYENEEAVDDSQLPKDRFSAERLKGVDSTLKIQPAELGDSAVYLCASTPSPGTGELFFGEGSRLTVL.

The chain links TRBV5-4 to TRBJ2-3, with TRBD2 identical over 7 bases. The V and J ends lost 4 bases and 1 base, in that order; junction bases with no gene match: 12. The germline V gene has CDR1 SGHNT and CDR2 YYREEE (reference sequence). CDR3 length: 17 amino acids. Written as DNA, the CDR3 is TGTGCCAGCAGCAAGGAGGTGGCGGGAGTAGGCACAGATACGCAGTATTTT. It codes for CASSKEVAGVGTDTQYF.

This clone was recorded only once. The chain employs TRBV19 and TRBJ2-2; D not resolved. CDR1 and CDR2 from the germline V gene are LNHDA and SQIVND (reference sequence). This CDR3 comprises 15 residues. The V end lost 5 bases, the J end lost 0 bases, and 10 bases lay between the germline ends. The CDR3 sequence is CASSSQVANTGELFF. In DNA, the CDR3 is TGTGCCAGTAGTTCCCAAGTCGCGAACACCGGGGAGCTGTTTTTT. The variable domain in full, with the rest retrieved from reference TRBV19 and TRBJ2-2, is DGGITQSPKYLFRKEGQNVTLSCEQNLNHDAMYWYRQDPGQGLRLIYYSQIVNDFQKGDIAEGYSVSREKKESFPLTVTSAQKNPTAFYLCASSSQVANTGELFFGEGSRLTVL.

The chain recombines TRBV4-1 with TRBJ2-1; 11 positions agree with TRBD1. The germline CDR1 and CDR2 sequences are MGHRA and YSYEKL. With 4 bases clipped from V and 7 bases from J, the junction kept 6 bases outside the gene matches. The CDR3 consists of 15 residues. The CDR3 sequence is CASSRGQGAWNEQFF. In nucleotides, the CDR3 is TGCGCCAGCAGCCGAGGACAGGGGGCATGGAATGAGCAGTTCTTC.

This sequence joins TRBV9 and TRBJ2-5, with 13 bases that match TRBD2. Germline V gene sequence: CDR1 SGDLS, CDR2 YYNGEE. After removal of 5 bases from V and 2 bases from J, the junction contained 12 bases not matched to a gene. There are 18 residues in the CDR3. CDR3 loop: CASRKKTSGRLNQETQYF. The CDR3 DNA is TGTGCCAGCAGGAAGAAGACTAGCGGGAGGCTCAATCAAGAGACCCAGTACTTC.

Concerning this clone: This sample also contains other DNA sequences that code for the same CDR3. The chain employs TRBV7-9 and TRBJ2-7; D is uncertain. The V gene's germline CDR1 is SEHNR and CDR2 FQNEAQ (reference sequence). With 4 bases removed from V and 2 bases from J, the gap between germline ends came to 9 bases. The CDR3 runs to 13 residues. Here the CDR3 reads CASSSDGAYEQYF. Here the CDR3 DNA reads TGTGCCAGCAGCTCTGACGGCGCCTACGAGCAGTACTTC.